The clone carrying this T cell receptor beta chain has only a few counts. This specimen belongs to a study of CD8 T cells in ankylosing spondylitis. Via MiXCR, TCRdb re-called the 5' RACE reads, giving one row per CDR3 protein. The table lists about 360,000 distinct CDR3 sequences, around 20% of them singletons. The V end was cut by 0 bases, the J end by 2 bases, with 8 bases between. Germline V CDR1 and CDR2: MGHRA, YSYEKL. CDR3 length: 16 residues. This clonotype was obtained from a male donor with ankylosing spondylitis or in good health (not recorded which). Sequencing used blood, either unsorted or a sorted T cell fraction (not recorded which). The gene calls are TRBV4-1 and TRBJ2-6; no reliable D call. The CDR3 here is CASSQEASTGANVLTF. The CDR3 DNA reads TGCGCCAGCAGCCAAGAAGCCAGTACTGGGGCCAACGTCCTGACTTTC.